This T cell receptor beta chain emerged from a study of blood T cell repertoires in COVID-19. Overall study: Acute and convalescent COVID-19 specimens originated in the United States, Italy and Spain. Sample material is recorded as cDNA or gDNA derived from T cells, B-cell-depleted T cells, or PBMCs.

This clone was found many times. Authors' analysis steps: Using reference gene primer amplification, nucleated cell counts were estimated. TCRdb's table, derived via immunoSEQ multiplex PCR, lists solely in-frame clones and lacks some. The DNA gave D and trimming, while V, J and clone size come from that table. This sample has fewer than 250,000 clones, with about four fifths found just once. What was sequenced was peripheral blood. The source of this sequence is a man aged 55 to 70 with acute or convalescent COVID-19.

The CDR3: CASSPRGADGYTF. CDR3 DNA: TGCGCCAGCAGCCCCCGTGGGGCGGATGGCTACACCTTC. This chain links TRBV5-1 with TRBJ1-2; weak D call: TRBD1 (5 bases). The CDR3 contains 13 residues. V lost 4 bases to trimming and J lost 6 bases, with 13 bases between them. Germline CDR1 reads SGHRS; CDR2 reads YFSETQ.